This T cell receptor (beta chain) appears in the sequencing data of a study of blood T cell repertoires in COVID-19. Measured with immunoSEQ multiplex PCR; TCRdb has only the in-frame clones, and not every one. Of about 180,000 clones listed, less than 85% were seen once; the top ten hold about a sixth. This CDR3 region has 19 residues. V was clipped by 4 bases and J by 2 bases; unmatched bases: 13. Germline values: CDR1 LGHDT, CDR2 YNNKEL (reference sequence). V gene TRBV3-1 (or the pseudogene TRBV3-2) combines with J gene TRBJ2-2, with 10 bases aligning to TRBD1. The receptor was isolated from a man in his 60s who had recovered from COVID-19. The source material was PBMCs or T cells enriched from blood (not recorded which). CDR3 protein: CASSLYPAGTGANTGELFF. CDR3 sequence (DNA): TGTGCCAGCAGCCTTTATCCTGCCGGGACAGGGGCCAACACCGGGGAGCTGTTTTTT.